This T cell receptor (beta chain) was observed in a study of cytomegalovirus exposure and HLA in healthy donors. Findings of the study overall: An assumption of roughly uniform sequencing depth across donors underlay the presence/absence analyses.

With respect to this clone: Antigen specificity is unknown. Other DNA variants within this sample encode the same CDR3.

PCR primers comprised 60 Vbeta and 13 Jbeta primers. As originally analysed: Approximately 12 million of the approximately 80 million unique TCR beta chains counted in a later analysis were shared. The data were produced by immunoSEQ multiplex PCR, yet TCRdb's version contains in-frame clones alone and is incomplete. V and J calls plus clone size are reproduced from that table; the DNA served to infer D and trimming. There are more than 40,000 clones in the sample, with about 2% held by the top ten. Trimming shortened V by 2 bases and J by 2 bases, and 3 bases separated the two germline ends. From germline, CDR1 is DFQATT and CDR2 SNEGSKA (reference sequence). The length of the CDR3 is 11 residues.

This rearrangement joins TRBV20-1 to TRBJ2-5; D uncertain. Material: PBMCs. The receptor was derived from a woman aged 40 to 50 in good health and CMV-seronegative. The CDR3 sequence is CSARLQETQYF. CDR3 bases: TGCAGTGCTAGACTACAAGAGACCCAGTACTTC.